This passage covers 22 T cell receptor beta chains from one sample sequenced in a study of CD8+ T cells in alopecia areata. Treatment defined: oral pan-JAK inhibitor, 5-10 mg twice daily. RNA, once extracted, was reverse transcribed into cDNA for use as the sequencing template. Clones were sequenced by immunoSEQ multiplex PCR, and TCRdb holds only the in-frame ones, with some missing. The table lists about 210,000 clones, under 40% of them singletons. The specimen was CD4+ T cells sorted from blood, collected at approximately week 30, from a patient treated with tofacitinib. The receptors come from a human donor with alopecia areata.

This sequence joins TRBV6-1 and TRBJ1-1; the D is unclear. There are 14 residues in the CDR3. V was pared by 5 bases and J by 1 base, with 11 bases between. In germline, CDR1 is MNHNS, CDR2 SASEGT. CDR3 amino acids: CASSKPIPNTEAFF. The CDR3 DNA is TGTGCCAGCAGTAAACCCATCCCGAACACTGAAGCTTTCTTT.

This sequence joins TRBV9 and TRBJ2-3; 8 nucleotides align to TRBD1. With V trimmed by 3 bases and J by 0 bases, 15 bases remained unmatched. Per the germline V gene, CDR1 is SGDLS and CDR2 is YYNGEE. The CDR3 spans 19 residues. CDR3 residues: CASSAFPWDRSSSTDTQYF. Written as DNA, the CDR3 is TGTGCCAGCAGCGCCTTCCCGTGGGACAGGTCCTCTAGCACAGATACGCAGTATTTT.

This clone was seen just once. V usage is TRBV5-4 and J usage is TRBJ2-1, with D perhaps TRBD1 or TRBD2 (5 bases each). Germline CDR1 is SGHNT and CDR2 is YYREEE (reference sequence). Trimming stripped 3 bases from V and 5 bases from J, with 15 bases between. This CDR3 is 15 amino acids long. CDR3 region: CASSSRDRRDNEQFF. In nucleotides, the CDR3 is TGTGCCAGCAGCTCCCGGGACCGGCGGGACAATGAGCAGTTCTTC.

This clone showed up just a few times. This chain uses TRBV4-1 with TRBJ2-7; D tentatively reads TRBD1 or TRBD2 (5 bases each). Trimming cost V 4 bases and J 3 bases, with 16 bases left between them. The CDR3 spans 15 residues. Germline CDR1 and CDR2: MGHRA and YSYEKL. The CDR3 protein is CASSPSGQEVYEQYF. CDR3 bases: TGCGCCAGCAGCCCGTCGGGGCAGGAGGTCTACGAGCAGTACTTC.

This clone occurred a few times. This chain uses TRBV5-1 with TRBJ1-1, with 10 bases fitting TRBD1. Germline CDR1 and CDR2: SGHRS and YFSETQ. This CDR3 has 14 residues. Trimming removed 5 bases from V and 4 bases from J; junction bases left unmatched: 5. The CDR3 sequence is CASSGGQGTTEAFF. CDR3 nucleotides: TGCGCCAGCAGTGGGGGACAGGGGACCACTGAAGCTTTCTTT.

On this clone: The identical CDR3 is also encoded by other nucleotide sequences in the sample. The chain employs TRBV9 and TRBJ1-2, with D hard to call. Per the germline V gene, CDR1 is SGDLS and CDR2 is YYNGEE. Trimming removed 0 bases from V and 2 bases from J, with 5 bases in between. The CDR3 is made up of 13 amino acids. The CDR3 region has the DNA TGTGCCAGCAGCGTAGGCCAGAACTATGGCTACACCTTC. This codes for CASSVGQNYGYTF.

This clone has only a few counts. The rearrangement links TRBV7-2 to TRBJ2-1, with 11 bases lining up with TRBD2. CDR1 and CDR2 from the germline V gene are SGHTA and FQGNSA. The length of the CDR3 is 14 residues. After removal of 3 bases from V and 10 bases from J, the junction contained 5 bases not matched to a gene. CDR3 nucleotide sequence: TGTGCCAGCAGCTTTCGGCTAGCGGGAGGCGAGCAGTTCTTC. This encodes CASSFRLAGGEQFF.

The J gene is TRBJ2-3, the V gene TRBV9; 9 nucleotides match TRBD2. The CDR3 is 17 residues long. Trimming at V came to 3 bases and at J to 2 bases, leaving 10 bases not matched to a gene. The V gene's germline CDR1 is SGDLS and CDR2 YYNGEE. CDR3 nucleotides: TGTGCCAGCAGCGCCCAGCTAGCGGGGTCTTTCACAGATACGCAGTATTTT. Protein: CASSAQLAGSFTDTQYF.

This clone was seen a few times. This chain links TRBV5-1 with TRBJ2-7; weak D call: TRBD1 (6 bases). The CDR3 sequence is 15 residues long. Germline CDR1 and CDR2: SGHRS and YFSETQ. V was cut by 0 bases and J by 2 bases, with 12 bases left in between. CDR3 in DNA: TGCGCCAGCAGCTTGGATCGCAGGGGACCCTACGAGCAGTACTTC. It encodes CASSLDRRGPYEQYF.

This clone showed up just a few times. The V call is TRBV19, the J call TRBJ1-5; unclear D gene. V was trimmed by 8 bases and J by 3 bases, leaving 14 bases between them. The CDR3 sequence is 14 residues long. The germline gives CDR1 LNHDA, CDR2 SQIVND (reference sequence). Written as DNA, the CDR3 is TGTGCCAGTGGCTCATCTCCGCTCAATCAGCCCCAGCATTTT. Its translation: CASGSSPLNQPQHF.

This rearrangement joins TRBV29-1 to TRBJ1-2; D gene unclear. V lost 3 bases to trimming and J lost 2 bases, with 10 bases between them. The CDR3 has 13 amino acids. CDR1 and CDR2 from the germline V gene are SQVTM and ANQGSEA. CDR3 sequence (DNA): TGCAGCGTTGAGCGCAGAGTAAACTATGGCTACACCTTC. This encodes CSVERRVNYGYTF.

The chain has TRBV12-5 and TRBJ1-1; no clear D gene. V lost 6 bases to trimming and J lost 6 bases, with 14 bases between them. This CDR3 comprises 13 residues. The V gene's germline CDR1 is LGHNT and CDR2 FRNRAP. CDR3 region: CASGPRLGAEAFF. The CDR3 DNA reads TGTGCTAGTGGCCCTCGGTTGGGCGCTGAAGCTTTCTTT.

This sequence joins TRBV30 and TRBJ1-5; maybe TRBD1 (6 bases). Trimming pared 6 bases from V and 7 bases from J, leaving 19 bases between. The germline CDR1 and CDR2 sequences are GTSNPN and SVGIG (reference sequence). The CDR3 totals 14 residues. CDR3 DNA: TGTGCCTGCTCCCTGGGCAGGGGATGGCAGCCCCAGCATTTT. It codes for CACSLGRGWQPQHF. The complete variable domain, with remaining parts taken from reference TRBV30 and TRBJ1-5, reads SQTIHQWPATLVQPVGSPLSLECTVEGTSNPNLYWYRQAAGRGLQLLFYSVGIGQISSEVPQNLSASRPQDRQFILSSKKLLLSDSGFYLCACSLGRGWQPQHFGDGTRLSIL.

The chain couples TRBV9 to TRBJ2-5; 12 bases line up with TRBD2. V trimming: 2 bases; J trimming: 4 bases; junction bases outside the gene matches: 6. The CDR3 totals 16 residues. Germline CDR1 and CDR2: SGDLS and YYNGEE. CDR3 sequence: CASSVLAGGPVETQYF. The CDR3 DNA reads as TGTGCCAGCAGCGTTCTAGCGGGAGGGCCTGTAGAGACCCAGTACTTC.

This sequence joins TRBV6-1 and TRBJ1-1, with unresolved D. Trimming took off 2 bases at V and 9 bases at J, with 13 bases between the two ends. The CDR3 spans 13 residues. Germline loops: CDR1 MNHNS, CDR2 SASEGT. CDR3 nucleotide sequence: TGTGCCAGCAGTGAACTCAGACACGCCCAAGCTTTCTTT. It yields the protein CASSELRHAQAFF.

The chain has TRBV15 and TRBJ2-3; 10 bases line up with TRBD2. With 4 bases clipped from V and 5 bases from J, the junction kept 6 bases outside the gene matches. This CDR3 region has 15 residues. The V gene's germline CDR1 is LNHNV and CDR2 YYDKDF (reference sequence). CDR3 protein: CATSKASGSGDTQYF. CDR3 sequence (DNA): TGTGCCACCAGCAAGGCTAGCGGGAGCGGAGATACGCAGTATTTT.

J is TRBJ2-7 and V is TRBV5-1; TRBD1 matches at 10 bases. The J segment lost 9 bases and the V segment lost 4 bases, leaving 13 bases of the junction unmatched. Germline CDR1 and CDR2: SGHRS and YFSETQ. This CDR3 contains 15 residues. Here the CDR3 DNA reads TGCGCCAGCAGCCTTAGTCCGGGACAGGGGTTTTGGCAGTACTTC. Translating it yields CASSLSPGQGFWQYF.

The rearrangement joins TRBV27 to TRBJ2-1; D is undetermined. V was cut by 6 bases and J by 4 bases, with 16 bases left in between. The CDR3 sequence is 15 residues long. Germline assignment: CDR1 MNHEY and CDR2 SMNVEV (reference sequence). The CDR3 here is CASRGVSLKYNEQFF. CDR3 nucleotide sequence: TGTGCCAGCAGGGGCGTCTCCTTAAAGTACAATGAGCAGTTCTTC.

This clone was counted many times. Written as DNA, the CDR3 is TGCAGCGTCAGGGACACTGAAGCTTTCTTT. Its protein is CSVRDTEAFF. The chain joins TRBV29-1 to TRBJ1-1; possible D gene TRBD1, 5 bases. This CDR3 spans 10 amino acids. CDR1 SQVTM and CDR2 ANQGSEA come from the germline V gene. Trimming removed 6 bases at V and 3 bases at J, with 5 bases between. Filled out from reference TRBV29-1 and TRBJ1-1, the complete variable domain reads SAVISQKPSRDICQRGTSLTIQCQVDSQVTMMFWYRQQPGQSLTLIATANQGSEATYESGFVIDKFPISRPNLTFSTLTVSNMSPEDSSIYLCSVRDTEAFFGQGTRLTVV.

The chain combines TRBV7-8 with TRBJ2-7, with D possibly being TRBD2 (5 bases). This CDR3 is built from 14 residues. V lost 2 bases and J lost 5, with 13 bases in between. Germline assignment: CDR1 SGHVS and CDR2 FQNEAQ. The CDR3 spells CASSLLERRNEQYF. For the CDR3, the DNA is TGTGCCAGCAGCTTACTGGAGCGGAGGAACGAGCAGTACTTC. The variable domain in full, with the rest retrieved from reference TRBV7-8 and TRBJ2-7, is GAGVSQSPRYKVAKRGQDVALRCDPISGHVSLFWYQQALGQGPEFLTYFQNEAQLDKSGLPSDRFFAERPEGSVSTLKIQRTQQEDSAVYLCASSLLERRNEQYFGPGTRLTVT.

This clone has a handful of counts. The V call is TRBV14, the J call TRBJ2-7; D may correspond to TRBD1 or TRBD2 (5 bases each). V was cut by 1 base and J by 3 bases, with 13 bases left in between. The length of the CDR3 is 15 residues. Per germline, CDR1 SGHDN and CDR2 FVKESK. This CDR3 is CASSQAWGLGYEQYF. The CDR3, as DNA: TGTGCCAGCAGCCAAGCTTGGGGGTTAGGCTACGAGCAGTACTTC. Full variable domain (rest looked up from reference TRBV14 and TRBJ2-7): EAGVTQFPSHSVIEKGQTVTLRCDPISGHDNLYWYRRVMGKEIKFLLHFVKESKQDESGMPNNRFLAERTGGTYSTLKVQPAELEDSGVYFCASSQAWGLGYEQYFGPGTRLTVT.

The chain is built from TRBV7-2 and TRBJ1-3; the D gene is possibly TRBD1 (6 bases). Germline CDR1 SGHTA, CDR2 FQGNSA. The CDR3 has 15 amino acids. V lost 4 bases and J lost 0, with 10 bases in between. The CDR3 reads CASSSRGASGNTIYF. For the CDR3, the DNA is TGTGCCAGCAGCTCCCGGGGGGCCTCTGGAAACACCATATATTTT.